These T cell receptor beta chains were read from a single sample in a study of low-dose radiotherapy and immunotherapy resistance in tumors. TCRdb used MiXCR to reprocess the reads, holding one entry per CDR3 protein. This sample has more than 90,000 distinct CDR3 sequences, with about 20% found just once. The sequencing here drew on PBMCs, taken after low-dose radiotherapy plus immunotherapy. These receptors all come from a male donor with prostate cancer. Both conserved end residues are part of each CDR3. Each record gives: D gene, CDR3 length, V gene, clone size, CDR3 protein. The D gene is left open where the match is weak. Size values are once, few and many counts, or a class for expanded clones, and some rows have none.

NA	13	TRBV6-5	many	CASRRGLTDTQYF
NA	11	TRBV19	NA	CVSRGNTEAFF
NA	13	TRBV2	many	CASTITANQPQHF
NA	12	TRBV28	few	CAVRDRTYEQYF
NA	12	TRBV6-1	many	CASRVQSGELFF
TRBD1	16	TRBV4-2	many	CASSQDAGRGGLGYTF
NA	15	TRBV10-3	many	CAISPQTDSGNTIYF
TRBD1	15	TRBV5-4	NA	CASSPHRGPNSEAFF
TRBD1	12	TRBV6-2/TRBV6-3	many	CASTMDRGTQYF
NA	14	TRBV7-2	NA	CASSTQYNTGELFF
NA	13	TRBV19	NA	CASSIAPAETQYF
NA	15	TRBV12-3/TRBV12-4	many	CASSVPGGLYNEQFF
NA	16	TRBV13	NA	CASSSASGRGTDTQYF
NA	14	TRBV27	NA	CASGSSGDLDTQYF
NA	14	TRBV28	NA	CASSLPHKGVGYTF
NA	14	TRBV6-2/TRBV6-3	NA	CASSTGSPTDTQYF
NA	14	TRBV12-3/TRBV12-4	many	CASSLEGLNYGYTF
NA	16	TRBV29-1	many	CSVGGMATWGQETQYF
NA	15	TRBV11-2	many	CASSLMSLSHGELFF
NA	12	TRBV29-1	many	CSGAPGGTEAFF
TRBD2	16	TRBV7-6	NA	CASSPGGTSGRGDQFF
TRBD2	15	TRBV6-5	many	CASTKGSGAKETQYF
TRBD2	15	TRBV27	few	CASSPTGGRSYEQYF
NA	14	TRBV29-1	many	CSAPGVGFNNEQFF